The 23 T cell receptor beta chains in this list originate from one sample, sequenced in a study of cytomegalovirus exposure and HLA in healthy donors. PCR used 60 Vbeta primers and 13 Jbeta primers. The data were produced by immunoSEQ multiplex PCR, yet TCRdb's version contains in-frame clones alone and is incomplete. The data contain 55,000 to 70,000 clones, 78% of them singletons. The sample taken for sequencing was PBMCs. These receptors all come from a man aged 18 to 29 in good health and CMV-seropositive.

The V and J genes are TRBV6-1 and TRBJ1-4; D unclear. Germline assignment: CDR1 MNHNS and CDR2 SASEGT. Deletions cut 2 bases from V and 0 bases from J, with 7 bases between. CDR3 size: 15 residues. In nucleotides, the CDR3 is TGTGCCAGCAGTGAACAGATTGCAACTAATGAAAAACTGTTTTTT. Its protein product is CASSEQIATNEKLFF.

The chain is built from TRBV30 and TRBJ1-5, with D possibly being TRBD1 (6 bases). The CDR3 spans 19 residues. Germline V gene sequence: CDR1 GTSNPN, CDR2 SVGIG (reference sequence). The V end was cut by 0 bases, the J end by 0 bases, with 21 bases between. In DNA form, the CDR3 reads TGTGCCTGGAGTGTACGAGGGGGTTTTGGAGTTTATAGCAATCAGCCCCAGCATTTT. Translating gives CAWSVRGGFGVYSNQPQHF.

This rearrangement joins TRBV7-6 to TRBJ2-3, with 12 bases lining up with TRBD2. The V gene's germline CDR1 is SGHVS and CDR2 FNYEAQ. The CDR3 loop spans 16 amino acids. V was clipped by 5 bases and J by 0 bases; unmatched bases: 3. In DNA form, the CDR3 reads TGTGCCAGCAGCAGGACTAGCGGGGCTAGCACAGATACGCAGTATTTT. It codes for CASSRTSGASTDTQYF.

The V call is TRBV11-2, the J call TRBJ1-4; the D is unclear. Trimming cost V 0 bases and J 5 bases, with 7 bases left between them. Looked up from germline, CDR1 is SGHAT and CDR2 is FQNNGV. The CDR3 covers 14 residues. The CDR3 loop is CASSLDLVNEKLFF. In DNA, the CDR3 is TGTGCCAGCAGCTTAGATTTAGTAAATGAAAAACTGTTTTTT.

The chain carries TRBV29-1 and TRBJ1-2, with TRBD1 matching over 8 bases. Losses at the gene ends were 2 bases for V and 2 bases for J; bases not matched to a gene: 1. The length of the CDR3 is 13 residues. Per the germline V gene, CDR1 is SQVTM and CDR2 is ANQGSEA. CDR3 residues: CSVEQGANYGYTF. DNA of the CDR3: TGCAGCGTTGAACAGGGGGCCAACTATGGCTACACCTTC.

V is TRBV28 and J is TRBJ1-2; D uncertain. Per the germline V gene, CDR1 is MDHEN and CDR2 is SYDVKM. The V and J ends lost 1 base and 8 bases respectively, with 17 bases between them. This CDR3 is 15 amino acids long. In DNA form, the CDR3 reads TGTGCCAGCAGTTTATCTACGGGTGTCGCAATCGGCTACACCTTC. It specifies CASSLSTGVAIGYTF.

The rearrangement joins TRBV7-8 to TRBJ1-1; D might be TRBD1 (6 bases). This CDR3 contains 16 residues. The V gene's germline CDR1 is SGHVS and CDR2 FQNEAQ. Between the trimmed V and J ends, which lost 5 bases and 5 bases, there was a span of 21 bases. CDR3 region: CASSPYPAGGATEAFF. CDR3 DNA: TGTGCCAGCAGCCCCTACCCCGCGGGGGGCGCGACTGAAGCTTTCTTT.

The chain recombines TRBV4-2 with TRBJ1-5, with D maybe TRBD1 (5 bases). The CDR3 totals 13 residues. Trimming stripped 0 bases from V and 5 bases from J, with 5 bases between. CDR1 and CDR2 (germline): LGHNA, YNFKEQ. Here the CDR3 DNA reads TGTGCCAGCAGCCAAGACAGGGATCAGCCCCAGCATTTT. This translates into CASSQDRDQPQHF.

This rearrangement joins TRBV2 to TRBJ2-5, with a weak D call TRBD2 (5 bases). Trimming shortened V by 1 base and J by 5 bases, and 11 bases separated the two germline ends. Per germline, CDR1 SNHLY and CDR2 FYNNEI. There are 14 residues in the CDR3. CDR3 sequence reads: CASSEVSGLETQYF. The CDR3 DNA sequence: TGTGCCAGCAGTGAAGTCTCGGGGTTGGAGACCCAGTACTTC.

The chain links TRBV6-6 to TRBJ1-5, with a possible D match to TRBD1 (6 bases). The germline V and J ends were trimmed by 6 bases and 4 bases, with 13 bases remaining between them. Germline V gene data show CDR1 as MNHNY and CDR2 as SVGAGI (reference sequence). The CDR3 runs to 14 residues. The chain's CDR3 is CASRRGQNNQPQHF. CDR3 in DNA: TGTGCCAGCAGGAGAGGACAGAATAATCAGCCCCAGCATTTT.

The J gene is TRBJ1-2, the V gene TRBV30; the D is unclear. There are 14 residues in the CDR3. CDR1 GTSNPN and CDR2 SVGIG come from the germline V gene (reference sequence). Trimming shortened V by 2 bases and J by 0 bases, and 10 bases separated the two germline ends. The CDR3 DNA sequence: TGTGCCTGGAGTTATATTGGAGCTAACTATGGCTACACCTTC. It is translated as CAWSYIGANYGYTF. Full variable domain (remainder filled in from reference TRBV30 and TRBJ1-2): SQTIHQWPATLVQPVGSPLSLECTVEGTSNPNLYWYRQAAGRGLQLLFYSVGIGQISSEVPQNLSASRPQDRQFILSSKKLLLSDSGFYLCAWSYIGANYGYTFGSGTRLTVV.

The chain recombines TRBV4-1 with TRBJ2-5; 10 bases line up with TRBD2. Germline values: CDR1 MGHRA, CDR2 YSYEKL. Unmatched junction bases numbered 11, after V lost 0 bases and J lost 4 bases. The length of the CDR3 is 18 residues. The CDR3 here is CASSQEGLAGVGGETQYF. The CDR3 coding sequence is TGCGCCAGCAGCCAAGAAGGGCTAGCGGGAGTTGGGGGAGAGACCCAGTACTTC.

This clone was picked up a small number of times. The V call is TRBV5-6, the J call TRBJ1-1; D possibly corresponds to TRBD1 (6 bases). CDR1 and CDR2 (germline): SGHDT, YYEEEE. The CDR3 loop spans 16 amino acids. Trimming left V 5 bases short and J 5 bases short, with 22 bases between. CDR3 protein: CASRQAGGVWRTEAFF. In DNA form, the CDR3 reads TGTGCCAGCAGGCAAGCGGGGGGCGTTTGGCGAACTGAAGCTTTCTTT.

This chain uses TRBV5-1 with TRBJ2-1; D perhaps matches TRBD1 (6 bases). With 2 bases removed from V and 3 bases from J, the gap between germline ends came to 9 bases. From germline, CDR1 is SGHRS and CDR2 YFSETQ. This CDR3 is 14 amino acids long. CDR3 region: CASSFLDSYNEQFF. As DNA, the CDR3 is TGCGCCAGCAGCTTTTTGGACAGCTACAATGAGCAGTTCTTC.

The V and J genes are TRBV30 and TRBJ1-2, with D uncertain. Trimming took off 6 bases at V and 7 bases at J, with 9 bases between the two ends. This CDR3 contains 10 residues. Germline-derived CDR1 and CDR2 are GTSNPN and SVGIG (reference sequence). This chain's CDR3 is CACRAVGYTF. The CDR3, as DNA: TGTGCCTGCCGAGCGGTTGGCTACACCTTC.

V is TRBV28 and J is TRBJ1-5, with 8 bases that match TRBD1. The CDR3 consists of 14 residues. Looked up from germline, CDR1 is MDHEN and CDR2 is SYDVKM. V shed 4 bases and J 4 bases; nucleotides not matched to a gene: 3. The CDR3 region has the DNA TGTGCCAGCAGTTCTGGACAGGGTAATCAGCCCCAGCATTTT. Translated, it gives CASSSGQGNQPQHF.

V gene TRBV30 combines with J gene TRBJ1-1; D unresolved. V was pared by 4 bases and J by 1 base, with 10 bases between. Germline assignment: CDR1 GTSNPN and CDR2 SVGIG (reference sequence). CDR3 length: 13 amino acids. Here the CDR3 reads CAWNVAGNTEAFF. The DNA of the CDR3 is TGTGCCTGGAACGTAGCGGGGAACACTGAAGCTTTCTTT. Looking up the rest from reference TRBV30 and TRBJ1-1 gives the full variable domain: SQTIHQWPATLVQPVGSPLSLECTVEGTSNPNLYWYRQAAGRGLQLLFYSVGIGQISSEVPQNLSASRPQDRQFILSSKKLLLSDSGFYLCAWNVAGNTEAFFGQGTRLTVV.

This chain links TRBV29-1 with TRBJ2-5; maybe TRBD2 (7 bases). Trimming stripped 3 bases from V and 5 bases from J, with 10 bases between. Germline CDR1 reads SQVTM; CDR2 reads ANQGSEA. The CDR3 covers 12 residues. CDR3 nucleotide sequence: TGCAGCGTTGAGGGGGGGCAGGAGACCCAGTACTTC. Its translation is CSVEGGQETQYF.

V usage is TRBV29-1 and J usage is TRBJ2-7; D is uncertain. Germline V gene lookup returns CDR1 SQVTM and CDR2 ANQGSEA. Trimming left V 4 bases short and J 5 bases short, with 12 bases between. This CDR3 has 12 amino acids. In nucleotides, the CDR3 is TGCAGCGTTGCTACGGGTCACGACGAGCAGTACTTC. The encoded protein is CSVATGHDEQYF.

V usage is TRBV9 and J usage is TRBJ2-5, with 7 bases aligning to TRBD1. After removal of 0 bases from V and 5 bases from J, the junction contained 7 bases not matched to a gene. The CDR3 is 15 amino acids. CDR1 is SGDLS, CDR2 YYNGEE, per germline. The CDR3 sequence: CASSVVSGGMETQYF. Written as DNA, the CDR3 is TGTGCCAGCAGCGTAGTGTCAGGGGGAATGGAGACCCAGTACTTC.

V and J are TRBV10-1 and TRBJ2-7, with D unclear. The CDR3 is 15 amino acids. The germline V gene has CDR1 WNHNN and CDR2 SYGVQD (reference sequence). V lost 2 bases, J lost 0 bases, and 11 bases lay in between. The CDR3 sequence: CASSESPSLSYEQYF. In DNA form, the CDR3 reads TGCGCCAGCAGTGAGAGCCCATCTCTCTCCTACGAGCAGTACTTC.

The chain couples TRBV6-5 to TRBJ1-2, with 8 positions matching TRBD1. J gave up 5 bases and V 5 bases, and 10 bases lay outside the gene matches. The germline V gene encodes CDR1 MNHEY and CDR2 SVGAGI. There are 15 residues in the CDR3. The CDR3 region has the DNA TGTGCCAGCAGTCTCGGACAGGGATATCGGTATGGCTACACCTTC. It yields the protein CASSLGQGYRYGYTF.

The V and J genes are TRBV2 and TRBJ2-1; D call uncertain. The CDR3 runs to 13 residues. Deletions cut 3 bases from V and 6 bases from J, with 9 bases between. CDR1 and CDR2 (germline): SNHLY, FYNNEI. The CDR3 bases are TGTGCCAGCAGTGATGGCGGTGTCAATGAGCAGTTCTTC. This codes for CASSDGGVNEQFF.